The clone carrying this T cell receptor (beta chain) was recorded a few times. The data are from a study of T-cell reconstitution after alpha-beta-depleted transplantation in children. Unique molecular identifiers featured in how the TCRbeta library was prepared. TCRdb passed the PCR reads through MiXCR, listing each CDR3 protein once. The sample consists of roughly 300,000 distinct CDR3 sequences, about a tenth of them appearing once. The V and J ends lost 2 bases and 0 bases respectively, with 11 bases between them. The CDR3 loop spans 15 amino acids. The gene calls are TRBV12-3 or TRBV12-4 and TRBJ2-7, with D perhaps matching TRBD1 or TRBD2 (5 bases each). The material was PBMCs from the stem cell graft donor, obtained from the stem cell graft. The sequence derives from a human donor who donated a stem cell graft to a child with SCID. The CDR3 DNA reads TGTGCCAGCAGTTTAATCCGGGGACCCTCCTACGAGCAGTACTTC. Translating it yields CASSLIRGPSYEQYF.